This entry is about one T cell receptor beta chain. Original handling: Reference gene primer amplification gave estimated nucleated cell counts. The protocol was immunoSEQ multiplex PCR, while the TCRdb copy is restricted to in-frame clones and leaves out a portion. V and J calls and clone size are given by that table; D and trimming were obtained from the DNA. Counted here are roughly 280,000 clones, 89% occurring once; the ten biggest clones make up 2% to 2.5%. This entry comes from a study of blood T cell repertoires in COVID-19. For the study at large: The study drew acute and convalescent COVID-19 samples from the United States, Italy and Spain. The analysed material was cDNA or gDNA that came from T cells, B-cell-depleted T cells, or PBMCs.

This CDR3 comprises 14 residues. V lost 7 bases to trimming and J lost 2 bases, with 14 bases between them. Germline V gene data show CDR1 as SGHRS and CDR2 as YFSETQ. The sequencing input was peripheral blood. The clonotype originates from a man aged 45 to 65 with acute or convalescent COVID-19. This chain uses TRBV5-1 with TRBJ2-3; TRBD2 is a possible D gene (6 bases). The CDR3 sequence: CASSTRGSTDTQYF. The CDR3 DNA reads as TGCGCCAGCTCGACCCGGGGGTCCACAGATACGCAGTATTTT.